This T cell receptor beta chain emerged from a study of beta chain features in type 1 diabetes. Study-level results: For Type 1 diabetes patients, all four CD4+ subsets carried TCRB CDR3s that were moderately but significantly shorter.

TCRB transcripts that were expressed got sequenced, as all of the isolated RNA had been reverse transcribed. TCRdb keeps only in-frame clones here, not all; method: immunoSEQ multiplex PCR. The table has 250,000 to 350,000 clones, approximately 16% seen once; the top ten hold around 0.015%. V dropped 6 bases and J dropped 0; count of bases not matched to a gene: 3. CDR3 length: 14 amino acids. CDR1 is LNHDA, CDR2 SQIVND, per germline (reference sequence). Note on this clone: Its antigen remains unknown.

The V call is TRBV19, the J call TRBJ2-3; 7 positions match TRBD1. The TCR comes from a young man with type 1 diabetes. Specimen: naive CD4+ T cells from blood. The CDR3 DNA is TGTGCCAGTAGGACAGGGATAAGCACAGATACGCAGTATTTT. It specifies CASRTGISTDTQYF. Drawing the rest from reference TRBV19 and TRBJ2-3, the complete variable domain is DGGITQSPKYLFRKEGQNVTLSCEQNLNHDAMYWYRQDPGQGLRLIYYSQIVNDFQKGDIAEGYSVSREKKESFPLTVTSAQKNPTAFYLCASRTGISTDTQYFGPGTRLTVL.